Detailed here is one T cell receptor beta chain. The CDR3 totals 14 residues. V was clipped by 7 bases and J by 6 bases; unmatched bases: 11. Germline V gene lookup returns CDR1 MNHEY and CDR2 SVGAGI. This sample is drawn from a study of blood T cell repertoires in COVID-19. Measured with immunoSEQ multiplex PCR; TCRdb has only the in-frame clones, and not every one. Seen here are about 260,000 clones, approximately 90% observed once, and the top ten hold approximately 4%. The sample comprised PBMCs or T cells enriched from blood (not recorded which). The chain links TRBV6-5 to TRBJ2-7, with 8 bases aligning to TRBD1. The TCR originated in a woman in her thirties with acute COVID-19. CDR3 amino acids: CASKRLGQGGEQYF. For the CDR3, the DNA is TGTGCCAGCAAACGACTCGGACAGGGTGGCGAGCAGTACTTC.